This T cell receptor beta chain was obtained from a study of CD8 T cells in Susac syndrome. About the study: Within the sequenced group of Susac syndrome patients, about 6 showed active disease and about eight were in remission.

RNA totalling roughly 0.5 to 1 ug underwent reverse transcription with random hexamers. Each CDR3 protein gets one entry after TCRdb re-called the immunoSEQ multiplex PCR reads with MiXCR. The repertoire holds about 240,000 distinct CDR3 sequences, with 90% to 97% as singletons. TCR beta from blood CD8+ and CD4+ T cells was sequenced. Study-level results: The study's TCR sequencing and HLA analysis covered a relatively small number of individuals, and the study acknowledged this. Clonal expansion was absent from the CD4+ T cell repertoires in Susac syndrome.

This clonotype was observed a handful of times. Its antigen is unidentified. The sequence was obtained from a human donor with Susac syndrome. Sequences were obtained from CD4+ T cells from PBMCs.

CDR3 residues: CSVSRGYNEQFF. The CDR3 DNA follows: TGCAGTGTTAGCCGCGGGTACAATGAGCAGTTCTTC. The J gene is TRBJ2-1, the V gene TRBV20-1; D might be TRBD2 (5 bases). Germline V gene lookup returns CDR1 DFQATT and CDR2 SNEGSKA (reference sequence). The CDR3 has 12 residues. Trimming stripped 7 bases from V and 4 bases from J, with 11 bases between.